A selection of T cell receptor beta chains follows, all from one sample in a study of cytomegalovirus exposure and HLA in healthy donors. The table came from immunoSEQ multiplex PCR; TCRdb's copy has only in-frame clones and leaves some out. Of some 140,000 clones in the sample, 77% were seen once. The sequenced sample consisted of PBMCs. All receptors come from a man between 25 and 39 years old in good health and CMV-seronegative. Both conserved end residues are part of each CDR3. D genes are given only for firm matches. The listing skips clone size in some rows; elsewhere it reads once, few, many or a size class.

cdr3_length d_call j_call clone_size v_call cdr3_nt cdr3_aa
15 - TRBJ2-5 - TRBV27 TGTGCCAGCAGTGCCTTGACAGAGCTCGAGGAGACCCAGTACTTC CASSALTELEETQYF
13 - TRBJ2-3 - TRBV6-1 TGTGCCAGCAGTGATCAGGGCACAGATACGCAGTATTTT CASSDQGTDTQYF
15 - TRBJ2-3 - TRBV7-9 TGTGCCACTAATAACAGGGCCCCTATCACAGATACGCAGTATTTT CATNNRAPITDTQYF
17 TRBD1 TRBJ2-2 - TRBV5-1 TGCGCCAGCAGCTTGGCCGCAGGGGGCGCGGGCACCGGGGAGCTGTTTTTT CASSLAAGGAGTGELFF
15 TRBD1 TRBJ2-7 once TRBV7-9 TGTGCCAGCAGCGACAGGCTCCAGGGGGCCCACGAGCAGTACTTC CASSDRLQGAHEQYF
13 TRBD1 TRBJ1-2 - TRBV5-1 TGCGCCAGCAGCCCGGACAGGGACTATGGCTACACCTTC CASSPDRDYGYTF
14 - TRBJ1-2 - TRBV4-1 TGCGCCAGCAGCCAAAGCGAGACAGCCCCTGAGGATACCTTC CASSQSETAPEDTF
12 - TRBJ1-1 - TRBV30 TGTGCCTGGAGTGTAACAGGCACTGAAGCTTTCTTT CAWSVTGTEAFF
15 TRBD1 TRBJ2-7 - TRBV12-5 TGTGCTAGTGGTTTGGGGGCAGGGGGATCCTACGAGCAGTACTTC CASGLGAGGSYEQYF
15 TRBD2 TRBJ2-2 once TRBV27 TGTGCCAGCAGTTTATCACTAGCGGGAGGCGGGGAGCTGTTTTTT CASSLSLAGGGELFF
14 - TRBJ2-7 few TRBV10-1 TGCGCCAGCAGTGAATTGGGCCAGGGTTACGAGCAGTACTTC CASSELGQGYEQYF
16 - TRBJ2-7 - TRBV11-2 TGTGCCAGCAGCTTTCAATTGGGACTCAGCTCCTACGAGCAGTACTTC CASSFQLGLSSYEQYF
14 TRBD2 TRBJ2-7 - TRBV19 TGTGCCAGTAGAAGACTAGCGAGTGATTACGAGCAGTACTTC CASRRLASDYEQYF
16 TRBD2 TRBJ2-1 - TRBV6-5 TGTGCCAGCAGTTTCGAAGCGGGAAGCTCCTACAATGAGCAGTTCTTC CASSFEAGSSYNEQFF
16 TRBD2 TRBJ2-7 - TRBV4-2 TGTGCCAGCAGCCCAACCGAGGTTAGCGGGGGAAACGAGCAGTACTTC CASSPTEVSGGNEQYF
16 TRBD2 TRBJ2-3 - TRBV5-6 TGTGCCAGCAGCTTGGTAGGTAGCGGGACTGCAGATACGCAGTATTTT CASSLVGSGTADTQYF
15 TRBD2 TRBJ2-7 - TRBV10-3 TGTGCCATCAGTGGGGGGACTAGCGGGACCTACGAGCAGTACTTC CAISGGTSGTYEQYF
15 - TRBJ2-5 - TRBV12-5 TGTGCTAGTGTCGACCCGGGACACCGCAAAGAGACCCAGTACTTC CASVDPGHRKETQYF
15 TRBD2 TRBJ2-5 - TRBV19 TGTGCCAGTAGTATTGGGGCTAGCGGGACGGAGACCCAGTACTTC CASSIGASGTETQYF
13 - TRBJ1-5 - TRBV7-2 TGTGCCAGCAGCTCCGAGGCCGCCGGGCCCCAGCATTTT CASSSEAAGPQHF
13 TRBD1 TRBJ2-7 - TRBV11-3 TGTGCCAGCAGCTCTAGACAGGGGAACGAGCAGTACTTC CASSSRQGNEQYF
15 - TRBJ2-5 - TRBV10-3 TGTGCCACAGGGGAGAGGGGCGGACGGCAAGAGACCCAGTACTTC CATGERGGRQETQYF